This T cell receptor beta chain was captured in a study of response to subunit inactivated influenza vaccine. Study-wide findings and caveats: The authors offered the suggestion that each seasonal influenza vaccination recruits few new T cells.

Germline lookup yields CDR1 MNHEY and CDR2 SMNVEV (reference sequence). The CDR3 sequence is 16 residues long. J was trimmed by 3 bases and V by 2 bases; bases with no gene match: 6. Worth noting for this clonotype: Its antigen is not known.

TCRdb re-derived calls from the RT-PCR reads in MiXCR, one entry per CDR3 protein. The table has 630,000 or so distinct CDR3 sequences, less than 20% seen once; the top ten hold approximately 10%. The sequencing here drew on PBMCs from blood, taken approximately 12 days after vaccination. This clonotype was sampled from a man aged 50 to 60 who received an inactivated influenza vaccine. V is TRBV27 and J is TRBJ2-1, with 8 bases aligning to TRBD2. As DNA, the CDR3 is TGTGCCAGCAGTTTAAAAGCGGGAGCTTTCTACAATGAGCAGTTCTTC. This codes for CASSLKAGAFYNEQFF.